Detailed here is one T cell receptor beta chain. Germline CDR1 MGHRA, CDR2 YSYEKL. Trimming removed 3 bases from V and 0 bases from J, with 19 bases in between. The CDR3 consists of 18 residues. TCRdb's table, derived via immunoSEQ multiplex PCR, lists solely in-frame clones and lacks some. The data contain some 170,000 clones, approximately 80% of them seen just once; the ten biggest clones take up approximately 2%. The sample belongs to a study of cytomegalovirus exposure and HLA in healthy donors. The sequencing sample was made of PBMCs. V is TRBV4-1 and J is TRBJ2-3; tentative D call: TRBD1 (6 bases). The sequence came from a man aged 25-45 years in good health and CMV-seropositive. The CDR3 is CASSQVRTATTSTDTQYF. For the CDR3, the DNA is TGCGCCAGCAGCCAGGTCCGGACAGCGACAACTAGCACAGATACGCAGTATTTT.